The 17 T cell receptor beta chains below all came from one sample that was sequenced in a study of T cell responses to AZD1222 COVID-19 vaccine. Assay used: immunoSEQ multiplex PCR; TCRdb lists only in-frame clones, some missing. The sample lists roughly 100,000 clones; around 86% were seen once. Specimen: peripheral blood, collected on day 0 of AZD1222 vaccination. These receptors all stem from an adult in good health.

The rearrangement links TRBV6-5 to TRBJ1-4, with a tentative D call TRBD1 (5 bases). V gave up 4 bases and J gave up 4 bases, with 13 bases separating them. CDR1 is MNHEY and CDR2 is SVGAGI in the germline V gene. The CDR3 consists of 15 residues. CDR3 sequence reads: CASSSPDMRNEKLFF. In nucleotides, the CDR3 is TGTGCCAGCAGTTCTCCGGACATGCGTAATGAAAAACTGTTTTTT.

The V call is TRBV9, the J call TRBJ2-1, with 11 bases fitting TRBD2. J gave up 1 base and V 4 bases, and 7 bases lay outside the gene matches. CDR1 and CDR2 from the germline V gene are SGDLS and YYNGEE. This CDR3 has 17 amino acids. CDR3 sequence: CASSTGLAGPSYNEQFF. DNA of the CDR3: TGTGCCAGCAGCACCGGACTAGCGGGTCCATCCTACAATGAGCAGTTCTTC.

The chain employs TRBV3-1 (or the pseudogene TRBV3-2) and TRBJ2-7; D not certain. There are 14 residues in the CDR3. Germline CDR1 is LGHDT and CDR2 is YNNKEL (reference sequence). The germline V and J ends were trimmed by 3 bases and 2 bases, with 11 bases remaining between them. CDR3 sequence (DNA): TGTGCCAGCAGCCAGGCCTCGAGACCCTACGAGCAGTACTTC. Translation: CASSQASRPYEQYF.

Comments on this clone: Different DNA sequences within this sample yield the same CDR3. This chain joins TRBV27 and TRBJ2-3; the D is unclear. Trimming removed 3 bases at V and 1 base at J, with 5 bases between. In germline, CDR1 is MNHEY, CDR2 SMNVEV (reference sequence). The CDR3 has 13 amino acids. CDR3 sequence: CASSLKRTDTQYF. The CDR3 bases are TGTGCCAGCAGTTTGAAGCGCACAGATACGCAGTATTTT.

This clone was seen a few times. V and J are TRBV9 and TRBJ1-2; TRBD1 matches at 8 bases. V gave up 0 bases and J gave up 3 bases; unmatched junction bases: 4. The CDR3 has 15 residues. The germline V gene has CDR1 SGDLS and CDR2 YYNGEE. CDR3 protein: CASSVADRADYGYTF. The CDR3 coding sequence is TGTGCCAGCAGCGTAGCGGACAGGGCCGACTATGGCTACACCTTC.

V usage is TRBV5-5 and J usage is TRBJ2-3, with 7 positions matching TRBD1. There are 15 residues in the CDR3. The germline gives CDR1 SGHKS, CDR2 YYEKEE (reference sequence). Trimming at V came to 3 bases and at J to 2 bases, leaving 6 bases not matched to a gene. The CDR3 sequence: CASSYPTGYTDTQYF. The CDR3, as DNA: TGTGCCAGCAGCTACCCGACAGGGTACACAGATACGCAGTATTTT. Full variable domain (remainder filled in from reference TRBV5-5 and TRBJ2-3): DAGVTQSPTHLIKTRGQQVTLRCSPISGHKSVSWYQQVLGQGPQFIFQYYEKEERGRGNFPDRFSARQFPNYSSELNVNALLLGDSALYLCASSYPTGYTDTQYFGPGTRLTVL.

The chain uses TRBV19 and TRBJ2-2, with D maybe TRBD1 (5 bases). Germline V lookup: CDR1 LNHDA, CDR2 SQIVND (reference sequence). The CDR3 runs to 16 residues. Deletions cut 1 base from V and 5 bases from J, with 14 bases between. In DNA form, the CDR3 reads TGTGCCAGTAGTATAGGGAAGAAAGGGGAAACCGGGGAGCTGTTTTTT. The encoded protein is CASSIGKKGETGELFF.

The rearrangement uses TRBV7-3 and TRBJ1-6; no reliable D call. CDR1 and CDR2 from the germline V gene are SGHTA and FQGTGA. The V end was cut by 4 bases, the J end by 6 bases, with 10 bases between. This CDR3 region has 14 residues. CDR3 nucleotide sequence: TGTGCCAGCAGCTCGTCCCACCTTAATTCACCCCTCCACTTT. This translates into CASSSSHLNSPLHF.

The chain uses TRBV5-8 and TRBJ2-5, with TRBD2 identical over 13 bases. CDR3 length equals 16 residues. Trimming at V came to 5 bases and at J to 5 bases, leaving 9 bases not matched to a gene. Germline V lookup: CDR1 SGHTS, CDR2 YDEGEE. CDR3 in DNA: TGTGCCAGCAGTCCTGGACTAGCGGGAGCTAGGGAGACCCAGTACTTC. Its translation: CASSPGLAGARETQYF.

The CDR3 reads CASSQVKTYTEAFF. In DNA, the CDR3 is TGCGCCAGCAGCCAAGTCAAGACCTACACTGAAGCTTTCTTT. The rearrangement uses TRBV4-3 and TRBJ1-1, with D uncertain. The V end was cut by 1 base, the J end by 3 bases, with 9 bases between. The CDR3 is 14 residues long. Germline V lookup: CDR1 LGHNA, CDR2 YSLEER.

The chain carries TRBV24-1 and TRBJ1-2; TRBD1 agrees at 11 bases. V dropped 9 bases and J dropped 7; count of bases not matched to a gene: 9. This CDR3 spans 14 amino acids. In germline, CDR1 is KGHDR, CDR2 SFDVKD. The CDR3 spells CATAGTGGVGGYTF. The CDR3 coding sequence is TGTGCCACCGCCGGGACAGGGGGGGTGGGTGGCTACACCTTC.

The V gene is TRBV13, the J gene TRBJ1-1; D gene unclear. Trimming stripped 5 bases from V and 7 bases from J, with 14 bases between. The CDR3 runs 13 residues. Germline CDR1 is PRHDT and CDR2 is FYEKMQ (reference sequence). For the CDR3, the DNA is TGTGCCAGCAGCATTACCCGTAGAAGTGAAGCTTTCTTT. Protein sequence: CASSITRRSEAFF.

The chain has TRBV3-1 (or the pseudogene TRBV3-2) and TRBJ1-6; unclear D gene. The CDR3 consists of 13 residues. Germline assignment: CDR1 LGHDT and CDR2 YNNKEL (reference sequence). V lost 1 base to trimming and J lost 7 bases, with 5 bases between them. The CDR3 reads CASSQASNSPLHF. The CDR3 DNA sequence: TGTGCCAGCAGCCAAGCTTCGAATTCACCCCTCCACTTT.

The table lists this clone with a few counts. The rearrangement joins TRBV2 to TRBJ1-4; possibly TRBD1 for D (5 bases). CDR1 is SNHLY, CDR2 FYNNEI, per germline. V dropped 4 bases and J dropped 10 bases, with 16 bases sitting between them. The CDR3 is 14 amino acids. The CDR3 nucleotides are TGTGCCAGCAGTGGGGGCCGCAGGGAGGGAAAACTGTTTTTT. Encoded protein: CASSGGRREGKLFF.

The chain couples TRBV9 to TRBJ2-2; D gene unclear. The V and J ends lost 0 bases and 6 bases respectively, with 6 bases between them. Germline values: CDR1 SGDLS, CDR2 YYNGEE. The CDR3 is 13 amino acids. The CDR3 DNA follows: TGTGCCAGCAGCGTAGGGGAATCCGGGGAGCTGTTTTTT. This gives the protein CASSVGESGELFF.

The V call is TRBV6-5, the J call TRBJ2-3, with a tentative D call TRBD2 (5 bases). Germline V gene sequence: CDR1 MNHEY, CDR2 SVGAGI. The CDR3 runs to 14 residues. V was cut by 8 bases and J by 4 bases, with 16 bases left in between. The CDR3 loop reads CASVLDSPPDTQYF. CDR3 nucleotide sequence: TGTGCCAGCGTCCTGGACTCGCCGCCAGATACGCAGTATTTT.

CDR3 sequence (DNA): TGCGCCAGCAGGGAGACAGGGGCGACTAATGAAAAACTGTTTTTT. It codes for CASRETGATNEKLFF. J is TRBJ1-4 and V is TRBV5-1; 8 bases align to TRBD1. Germline V CDR1 and CDR2: SGHRS, YFSETQ. The length of the CDR3 is 15 residues. The V segment lost 5 bases and the J segment 2 bases; nucleotides outside the gene matches: 5.